Following are 10 T cell receptor beta chains from one sample sequenced in a study of blood T cell repertoires in COVID-19. Assay: immunoSEQ multiplex PCR; the TCRdb copy retains only in-frame clones and omits some. The sample has around 95,000 clones; about 89% are singletons. The sequencing input was peripheral blood. The receptor set was obtained from a man aged 50 or older with active COVID-19.

This clone was found a few times. The chain carries TRBV11-2 and TRBJ1-2; D uncertain. The CDR3 loop spans 18 amino acids. Trimming left V 5 bases short and J 3 bases short, with 25 bases between. Germline V gene data show CDR1 as SGHAT and CDR2 as FQNNGV. CDR3 nucleotides: TGTGCCAGCAGCCCACTGGGAGGAACGGCGTATTTGGACTATGGCTACACCTTC. Its translation is CASSPLGGTAYLDYGYTF.

The chain recombines TRBV7-9 with TRBJ2-7; 9 nucleotides match TRBD1. The CDR3 spans 16 residues. After removal of 2 bases from V and 3 bases from J, the junction contained 8 bases not matched to a gene. CDR1 SEHNR and CDR2 FQNEAQ come from the germline V gene (reference sequence). CDR3 protein: CASSLLGQGPLYEQYV. The CDR3 bases are TGTGCCAGCAGCTTACTGGGACAGGGTCCCCTCTACGAGCAGTACGTC.

The chain recombines TRBV7-9 with TRBJ1-1; tentatively, D is TRBD1 (5 bases). Germline CDR1 is SEHNR and CDR2 is FQNEAQ (reference sequence). V was clipped by 6 bases and J by 1 base, with 9 bases between them. This CDR3 contains 13 residues. DNA for the CDR3: TGTGCCAGCAGTTACCAGGGGAACACTGAAGCTTTCTTT. Protein: CASSYQGNTEAFF. Variable domain in full (rest from reference TRBV7-9 and TRBJ1-1): DTGVSQNPRHKITKRGQNVTFRCDPISEHNRLYWYRQTLGQGPEFLTYFQNEAQLEKSRLLSDRFSAERPKGSFSTLEIQRTEQGDSAMYLCASSYQGNTEAFFGQGTRLTVV.

The chain joins TRBV5-1 to TRBJ2-3, with D possibly being TRBD1 (6 bases). The germline V and J ends were trimmed by 3 bases and 5 bases, with 16 bases remaining between them. CDR1 and CDR2 from the germline V gene are SGHRS and YFSETQ. The CDR3 covers 15 residues. CDR3 region: CASSSLWGLEDTQYF. The CDR3 coding sequence is TGCGCCAGCAGCTCCCTTTGGGGGCTTGAAGATACGCAGTATTTT. The complete variable domain, with remaining parts taken from reference TRBV5-1 and TRBJ2-3, reads KAGVTQTPRYLIKTRGQQVTLSCSPISGHRSVSWYQQTPGQGLQFLFEYFSETQRNKGNFPGRFSGRQFSNSRSEMNVSTLELGDSALYLCASSSLWGLEDTQYFGPGTRLTVL.

V usage is TRBV27 and J usage is TRBJ1-1; D gene unclear. Germline CDR1 and CDR2: MNHEY and SMNVEV (reference sequence). V dropped 4 bases and J dropped 3 bases, with 9 bases sitting between them. The CDR3 totals 13 residues. This CDR3 reads CASSSSQDTEAFF. CDR3 bases: TGTGCCAGCAGTTCAAGCCAGGACACTGAAGCTTTCTTT.

This clone has only one observation. The chain combines TRBV27 with TRBJ2-7, with 7 bases matching TRBD2. The length of the CDR3 is 15 residues. Trimming at V came to 4 bases and at J to 6 bases, leaving 12 bases not matched to a gene. The V gene's germline CDR1 is MNHEY and CDR2 SMNVEV (reference sequence). Written as DNA, the CDR3 is TGTGCCAGCAGTTCCATGGGTGGGGGGGAGGTCGAGCAGTACTTC. Encoded protein: CASSSMGGGEVEQYF.

This chain uses TRBV5-1 with TRBJ1-2; TRBD1 is a possible D gene (5 bases). The CDR3 runs 13 residues. Germline V gives CDR1 SGHRS, CDR2 YFSETQ. V was trimmed by 3 bases and J by 6 bases, leaving 12 bases between them. The CDR3: CASSSSTGNGYTF. DNA for the CDR3: TGCGCCAGCAGCTCCTCTACAGGCAATGGCTACACCTTC.

Written as DNA, the CDR3 is TGTGCCAGCAGTCCCGGACTAGCGGGTTACGAGCAGTACTTC. Translation: CASSPGLAGYEQYF. The chain is built from TRBV6-5 and TRBJ2-7; 11 bases are a match to TRBD2. V shed 5 bases and J 4 bases; nucleotides not matched to a gene: 4. This CDR3 has 14 residues. The germline V gene encodes CDR1 MNHEY and CDR2 SVGAGI.

V gene TRBV2 combines with J gene TRBJ1-3, with D possibly matching TRBD1 (5 bases). CDR3 length equals 14 residues. Germline values: CDR1 SNHLY, CDR2 FYNNEI. The ends were cut back, 8 bases at V and 3 bases at J, with 14 bases in the middle. The CDR3 coding sequence is TGTGCCAGCGGCGGGGGGGGGAGTGGAAACACCATATATTTT. Its translation: CASGGGGSGNTIYF. Combining the CDR3 with reference TRBV2 and TRBJ1-3 gives the whole variable domain EPEVTQTPSHQVTQMGQEVILRCVPISNHLYFYWYRQILGQKVEFLVSFYNNEISEKSEIFDDQFSVERPDGSNFTLKIRSTKLEDSAMYFCASGGGGSGNTIYFGEGSWLTVV.

The V and J genes are TRBV19 and TRBJ1-4; 10 bases map to TRBD1. Germline CDR1 reads LNHDA; CDR2 reads SQIVND (reference sequence). Trimming took 7 bases from V and 3 from J; bases not matched to a gene: 5. The CDR3 is made up of 15 amino acids. CDR3 DNA sequence: TGTGCCAGTAAGGACAGGGGGAATTCTAATGAAAAACTGTTTTTT. Protein product: CASKDRGNSNEKLFF. Complete variable domain (other parts from reference TRBV19 and TRBJ1-4): DGGITQSPKYLFRKEGQNVTLSCEQNLNHDAMYWYRQDPGQGLRLIYYSQIVNDFQKGDIAEGYSVSREKKESFPLTVTSAQKNPTAFYLCASKDRGNSNEKLFFGSGTQLSVL.